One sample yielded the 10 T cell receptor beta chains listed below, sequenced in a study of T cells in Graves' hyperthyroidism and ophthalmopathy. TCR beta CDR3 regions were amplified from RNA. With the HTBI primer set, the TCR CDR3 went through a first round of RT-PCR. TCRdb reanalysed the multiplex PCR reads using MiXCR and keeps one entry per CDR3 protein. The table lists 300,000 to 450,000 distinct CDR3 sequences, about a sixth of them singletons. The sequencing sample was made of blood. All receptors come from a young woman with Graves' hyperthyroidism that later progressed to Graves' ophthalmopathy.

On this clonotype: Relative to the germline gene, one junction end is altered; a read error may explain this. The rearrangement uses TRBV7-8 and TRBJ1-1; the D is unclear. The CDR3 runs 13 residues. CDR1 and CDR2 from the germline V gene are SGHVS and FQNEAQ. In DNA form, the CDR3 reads TGTGCCAGCAGCTTAGGACGGAACACTAAAGCTTTCTTT. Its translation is CASSLGRNTKAFF. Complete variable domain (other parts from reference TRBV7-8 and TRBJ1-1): GAGVSQSPRYKVAKRGQDVALRCDPISGHVSLFWYQQALGQGPEFLTYFQNEAQLDKSGLPSDRFFAERPEGSVSTLKIQRTQQEDSAVYLCASSLGRNTKAFFGQGTRLTVV.

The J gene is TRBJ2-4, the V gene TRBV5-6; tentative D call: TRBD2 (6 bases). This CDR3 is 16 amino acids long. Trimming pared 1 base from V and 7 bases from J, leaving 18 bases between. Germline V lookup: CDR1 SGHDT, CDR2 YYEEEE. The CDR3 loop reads CASSLFWRAAGNIQYF. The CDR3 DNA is TGTGCCAGCAGCTTGTTTTGGAGGGCCGCCGGTAACATTCAGTACTTC. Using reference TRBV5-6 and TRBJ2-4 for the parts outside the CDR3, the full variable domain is DAGVTQSPTHLIKTRGQQVTLRCSPKSGHDTVSWYQQALGQGPQFIFQYYEEEERQRGNFPDRFSGHQFPNYSSELNVNALLLGDSALYLCASSLFWRAAGNIQYFGAGTRLSVL.

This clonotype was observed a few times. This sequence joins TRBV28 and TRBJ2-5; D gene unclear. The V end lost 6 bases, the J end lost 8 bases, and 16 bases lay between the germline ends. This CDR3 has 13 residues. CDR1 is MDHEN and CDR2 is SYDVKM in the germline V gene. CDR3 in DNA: TGTGCCAGCAGCGTTTCTGAGACGAAAACCCAGTACTTC. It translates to CASSVSETKTQYF.

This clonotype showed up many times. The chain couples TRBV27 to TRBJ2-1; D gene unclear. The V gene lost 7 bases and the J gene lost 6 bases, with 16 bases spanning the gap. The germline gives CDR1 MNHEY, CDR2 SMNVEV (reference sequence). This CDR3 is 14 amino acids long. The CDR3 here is CASKPPYSPNEQFF. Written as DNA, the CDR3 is TGTGCCAGCAAACCACCGTATTCCCCCAATGAGCAGTTCTTC.

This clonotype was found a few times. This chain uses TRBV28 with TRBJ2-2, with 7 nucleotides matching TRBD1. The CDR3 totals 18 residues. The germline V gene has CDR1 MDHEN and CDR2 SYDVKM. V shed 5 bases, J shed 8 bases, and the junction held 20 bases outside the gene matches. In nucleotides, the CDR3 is TGTGCCAGCAGTAGATTCGCCGGCAAGGGGGCGCGGACGGGGGAGCTGTTTTTT. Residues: CASSRFAGKGARTGELFF.

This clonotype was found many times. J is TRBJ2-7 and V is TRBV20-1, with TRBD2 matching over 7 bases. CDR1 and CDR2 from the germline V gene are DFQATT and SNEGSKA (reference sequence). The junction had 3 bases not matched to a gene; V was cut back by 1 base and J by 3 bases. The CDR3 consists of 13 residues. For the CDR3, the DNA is TGCAGTGCTAGAGGCGGGAGACGCTACGAGCAGTACTTC. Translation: CSARGGRRYEQYF.

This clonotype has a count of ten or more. CDR3 sequence reads: CASSLGDNEQYF. The DNA of the CDR3 is TGTGCCAGCAGCTTAGGAGACAACGAGCAGTACTTC. This chain links TRBV7-9 with TRBJ2-7; D is uncertain. Per the germline V gene, CDR1 is SEHNR and CDR2 is FQNEAQ (reference sequence). The CDR3 runs to 12 residues. Trimming took off 1 base at V and 5 bases at J, with 6 bases between the two ends.

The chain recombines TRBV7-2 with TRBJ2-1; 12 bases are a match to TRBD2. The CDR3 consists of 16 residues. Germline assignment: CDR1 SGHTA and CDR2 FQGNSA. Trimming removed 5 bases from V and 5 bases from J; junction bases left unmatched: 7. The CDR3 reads CASSPRTSGDHNEQFF. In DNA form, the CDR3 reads TGTGCCAGCAGCCCTCGGACTAGCGGGGATCACAATGAGCAGTTCTTC. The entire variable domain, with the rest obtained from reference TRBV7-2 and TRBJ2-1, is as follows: GAGVSQSPSNKVTEKGKDVELRCDPISGHTALYWYRQSLGQGLEFLIYFQGNSAPDKSGLPSDRFSAERTGGSVSTLTIQRTQQEDSAVYLCASSPRTSGDHNEQFFGPGTRLTVL.

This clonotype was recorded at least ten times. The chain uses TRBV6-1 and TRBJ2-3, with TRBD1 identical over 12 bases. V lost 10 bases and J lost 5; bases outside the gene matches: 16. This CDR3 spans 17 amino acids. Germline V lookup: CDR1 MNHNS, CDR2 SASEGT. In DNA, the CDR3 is TGTGCCACCAATGCTCCACCCCGGGACAGGGGGCGAGATACGCAGTATTTT. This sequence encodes CATNAPPRDRGRDTQYF.

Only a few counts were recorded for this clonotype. The CDR3 sequence is CASSFEPHTGELFF. The CDR3 region has the DNA TGTGCCAGCAGCTTCGAGCCACACACCGGGGAGCTGTTTTTT. J is TRBJ2-2 and V is TRBV7-9, with D uncertain. Per germline, CDR1 SEHNR and CDR2 FQNEAQ (reference sequence). The CDR3 is made up of 14 amino acids. With 3 bases removed from V and 3 bases from J, the gap between germline ends came to 8 bases.